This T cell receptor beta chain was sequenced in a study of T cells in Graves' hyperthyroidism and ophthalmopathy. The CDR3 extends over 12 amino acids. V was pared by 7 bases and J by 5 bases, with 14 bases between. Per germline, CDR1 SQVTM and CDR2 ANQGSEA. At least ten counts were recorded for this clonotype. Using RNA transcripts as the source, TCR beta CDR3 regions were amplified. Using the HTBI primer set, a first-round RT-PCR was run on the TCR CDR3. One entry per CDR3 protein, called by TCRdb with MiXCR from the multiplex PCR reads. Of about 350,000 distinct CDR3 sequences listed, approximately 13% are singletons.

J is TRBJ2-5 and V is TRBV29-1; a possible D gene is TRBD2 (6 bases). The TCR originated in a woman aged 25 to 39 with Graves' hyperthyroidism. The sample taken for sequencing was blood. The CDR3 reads CSALSRGETQYF. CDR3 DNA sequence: TGCAGCGCCCTGAGTCGGGGGGAGACCCAGTACTTC.